This T cell receptor (beta chain) was observed in a study of T cell responses to AZD1222 COVID-19 vaccine. Whole-study findings and limits: A reported finding is that nearly half of spike-specific TCRs target unmutated variant regions. Most donors were white British, females outnumbered males, and clonal diversity was possibly underestimated.

TCRdb's table, derived via immunoSEQ multiplex PCR, lists solely in-frame clones and lacks some. Of more than 110,000 clones in the sample, more than 85% were seen once. Concerning this clone: Its antigen is as yet unknown.

The sequence derives from an adult in good health. Sequencing used peripheral blood, obtained on day 0 of AZD1222 vaccination.

DNA of the CDR3: TGTGCCAGCAGCGACGGGACTAGCGGATCCTACGAGCAGTACTTC. Protein sequence: CASSDGTSGSYEQYF. The gene calls are TRBV7-9 and TRBJ2-7; 11 bases line up with TRBD2. CDR1 is SEHNR, CDR2 FQNEAQ, per germline (reference sequence). The CDR3 sequence is 15 residues long. J gave up 1 base and V 5 bases, and 4 bases lay outside the gene matches.